Below, 17 T cell receptor beta chains from the same sample are listed, as sequenced in a study of T cells expressing NK-cell markers. From its re-call of the 5' RACE reads, TCRdb lists each CDR3 protein once, without DNA. The sample is made up of about half a million distinct CDR3 sequences, and the top ten hold 1.4% to 1.5% of it. Specimen: blood T cells: a sorted CD56 or NKG2C T cell subset, CD4+ or CD8+ T cells, or bulk PBMC T cells (not recorded which). The source of these receptors is a woman aged 45-65 years in good health.

This chain joins TRBV3-1 and TRBJ2-1. CDR1 and CDR2 from the germline V gene are LGHDT and YNNKEL (reference sequence). CDR3 size: 14 residues. The CDR3 loop is CASRPIGPTNEQFF.

V is TRBV7-9 and J is TRBJ1-1. This CDR3 is 11 amino acids long. Germline V gene data show CDR1 as SEHNR and CDR2 as FQNEAQ (reference sequence). The CDR3 loop is CASSLEAEAFF.

The V gene is TRBV4-1, the J gene TRBJ2-1; absent DNA, TCRdb's TRBD2 call cannot be checked. Germline values: CDR1 MGHRA, CDR2 YSYEKL. The CDR3 loop spans 17 amino acids. CDR3: CARGGKGLAGVVNEQFF.

The chain links TRBV5-1 to TRBJ1-1; there is no DNA to check the TCRdb D call of TRBD1. The germline gives CDR1 SGHRS, CDR2 YFSETQ. This CDR3 comprises 11 residues. The CDR3 loop reads CASRKGDEAFF. Drawing the rest from reference TRBV5-1 and TRBJ1-1, the complete variable domain is KAGVTQTPRYLIKTRGQQVTLSCSPISGHRSVSWYQQTPGQGLQFLFEYFSETQRNKGNFPGRFSGRQFSNSRSEMNVSTLELGDSALYLCASRKGDEAFFGQGTRLTVV.

The rearrangement links TRBV12-3 or TRBV12-4 to TRBJ2-1; TCRdb gives TRBD2 as the D gene, but with no DNA this cannot be confirmed. This CDR3 has 15 residues. CDR3: CASNSPSGRAWEQFF.

The rearrangement joins TRBV24-1 to TRBJ2-1; checking the TCRdb D call of TRBD2 is not possible without DNA. Germline V CDR1 and CDR2: KGHDR, SFDVKD. This CDR3 contains 18 residues. CDR3 sequence reads: CATSDRSPGTSGRNEQFF.

This CDR3 is CASSSDRGRVNSPLHF. The V gene is TRBV12-3 or TRBV12-4, the J gene TRBJ1-6; the D call of TRBD1 rests on TCRdb alone, since no DNA is present to check it. The CDR3 sequence is 16 residues long.

V usage is TRBV2 and J usage is TRBJ2-7. In germline, CDR1 is SNHLY, CDR2 FYNNEI. The CDR3 extends over 12 amino acids. The CDR3 loop is CASRRSSYEQYF.

The chain is built from TRBV20-1 and TRBJ2-3; TCRdb calls TRBD2, which cannot be checked without DNA. The V gene's germline CDR1 is DFQATT and CDR2 SNEGSKA (reference sequence). The CDR3 sequence is 15 residues long. CDR3 protein: CSARNSGSRTDTQYF.

CDR3 loop: CASRGRGSYEQYF. J is TRBJ2-7 and V is TRBV2. This CDR3 is built from 13 residues. Germline CDR1 and CDR2: SNHLY and FYNNEI.

The chain joins TRBV25-1 to TRBJ1-6; TCRdb selects TRBD1, and the lack of DNA leaves this call unchecked. This CDR3 has 17 residues. The germline CDR1 and CDR2 sequences are MGHDK and SYGVNS. This chain's CDR3 is CASSEHRGRSYNSPLHF. The entire variable domain, with the rest obtained from reference TRBV25-1 and TRBJ1-6, is as follows: EADIYQTPRYLVIGTGKKITLECSQTMGHDKMYWYQQDPGMELHLIHYSYGVNSTEKGDLSSESTVSRIRTEHFPLTLESARPSHTSQYLCASSEHRGRSYNSPLHFGNGTRLTVT.

V and J are TRBV3-1 and TRBJ2-3; the TRBD1 assignment by TCRdb is unverifiable without DNA. Germline V gene sequence: CDR1 LGHDT, CDR2 YNNKEL (reference sequence). The length of the CDR3 is 13 residues. The CDR3 region is CASGERGSDTQYF.

The chain uses TRBV29-1 and TRBJ2-1; the TCRdb call, TRBD2, lacks DNA for checking. This CDR3 spans 13 amino acids. Germline values: CDR1 SQVTM, CDR2 ANQGSEA. This CDR3 reads CSVESGVGNEQFF.

The chain has TRBV5-1 and TRBJ1-2; TCRdb picks TRBD1, but there is no DNA to check that call. The CDR3 is made up of 15 amino acids. The V gene's germline CDR1 is SGHRS and CDR2 YFSETQ. CDR3: CASSLEGGAGYGYTF.

V and J are TRBV12-3 or TRBV12-4 and TRBJ2-3; lacking DNA, the TRBD2 call made by TCRdb goes unchecked. The CDR3 covers 15 residues. CDR3 protein: CASSLRRGWTDTQYF.

The chain uses TRBV5-1 and TRBJ1-1. Germline values: CDR1 SGHRS, CDR2 YFSETQ. This CDR3 is built from 13 residues. CDR3 residues: CASSPDVNTEAFF.

This chain uses TRBV5-1 with TRBJ1-2; checking the TCRdb D call of TRBD1 is not possible without DNA. The CDR3 sequence is 14 residues long. CDR1 is SGHRS, CDR2 YFSETQ, per germline. The CDR3 here is CASSLVGGREGYTF.